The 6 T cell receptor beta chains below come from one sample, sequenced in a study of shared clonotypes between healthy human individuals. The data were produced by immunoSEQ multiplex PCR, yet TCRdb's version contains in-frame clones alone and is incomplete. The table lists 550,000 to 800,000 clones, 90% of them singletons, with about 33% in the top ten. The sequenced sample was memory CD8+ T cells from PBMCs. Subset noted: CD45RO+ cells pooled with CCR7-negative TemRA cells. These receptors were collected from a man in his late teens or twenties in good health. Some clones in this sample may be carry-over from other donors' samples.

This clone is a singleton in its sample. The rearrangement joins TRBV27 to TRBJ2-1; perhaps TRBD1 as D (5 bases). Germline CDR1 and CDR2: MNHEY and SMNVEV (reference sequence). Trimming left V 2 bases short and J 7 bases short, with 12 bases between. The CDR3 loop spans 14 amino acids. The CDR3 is CASSLVGRANEQFF. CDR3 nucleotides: TGTGCCAGCAGTTTAGTCGGCAGGGCGAATGAGCAGTTCTTC.

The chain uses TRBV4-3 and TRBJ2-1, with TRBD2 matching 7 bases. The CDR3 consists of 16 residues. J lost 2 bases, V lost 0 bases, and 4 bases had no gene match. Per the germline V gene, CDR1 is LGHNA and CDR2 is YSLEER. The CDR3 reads CASSQDRAGAYNEQFF. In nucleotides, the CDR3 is TGCGCCAGCAGCCAAGATAGGGCGGGGGCCTACAATGAGCAGTTCTTC.

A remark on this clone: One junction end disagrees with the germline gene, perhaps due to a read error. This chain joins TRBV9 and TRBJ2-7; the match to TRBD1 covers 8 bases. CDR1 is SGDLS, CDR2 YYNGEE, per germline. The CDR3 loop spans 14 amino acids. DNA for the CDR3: TGTGCCAGCAGCCCCGGACAGGGTCCGGACGAGCCGTACTTC. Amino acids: CASSPGQGPDEPYF.

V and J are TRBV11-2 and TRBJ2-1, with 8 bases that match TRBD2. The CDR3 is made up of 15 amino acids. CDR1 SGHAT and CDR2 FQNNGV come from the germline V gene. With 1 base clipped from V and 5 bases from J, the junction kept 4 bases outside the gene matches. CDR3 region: CASSLVGRAHNEQFF. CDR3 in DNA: TGTGCCAGCAGCTTAGTCGGGAGGGCCCACAATGAGCAGTTCTTC.

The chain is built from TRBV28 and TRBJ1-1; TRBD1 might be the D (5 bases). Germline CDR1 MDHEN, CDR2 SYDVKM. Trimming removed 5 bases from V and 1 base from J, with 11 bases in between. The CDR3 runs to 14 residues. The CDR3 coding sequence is TGTGCCAGCAGTCGGGACGGAACGAACACTGAAGCTTTCTTT. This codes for CASSRDGTNTEAFF.

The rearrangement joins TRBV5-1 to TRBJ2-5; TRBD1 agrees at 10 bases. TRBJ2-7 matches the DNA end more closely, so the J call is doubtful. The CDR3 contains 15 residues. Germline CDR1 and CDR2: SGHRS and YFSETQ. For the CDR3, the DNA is TGCGCCAGCAGCTTGGCCAAGGGACAGGGGTACGAGCAGTACTTC. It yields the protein CASSLAKGQGYEQYF.